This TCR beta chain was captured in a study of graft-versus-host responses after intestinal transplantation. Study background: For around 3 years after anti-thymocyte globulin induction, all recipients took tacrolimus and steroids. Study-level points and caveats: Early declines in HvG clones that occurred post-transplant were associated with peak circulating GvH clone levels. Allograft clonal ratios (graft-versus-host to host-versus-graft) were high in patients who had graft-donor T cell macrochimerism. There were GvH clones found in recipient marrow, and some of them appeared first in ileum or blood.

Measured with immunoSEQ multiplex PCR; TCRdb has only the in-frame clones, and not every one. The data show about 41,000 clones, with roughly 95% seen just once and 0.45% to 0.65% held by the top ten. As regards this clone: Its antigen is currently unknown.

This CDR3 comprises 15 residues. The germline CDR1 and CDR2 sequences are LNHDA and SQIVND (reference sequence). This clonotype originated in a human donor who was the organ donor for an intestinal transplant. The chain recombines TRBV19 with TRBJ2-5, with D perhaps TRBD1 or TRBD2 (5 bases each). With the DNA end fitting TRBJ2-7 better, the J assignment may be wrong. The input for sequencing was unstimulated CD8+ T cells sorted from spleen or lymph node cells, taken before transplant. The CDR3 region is CASSIGVDSFYEQYF. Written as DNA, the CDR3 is TGTGCCAGTAGTATCGGGGTAGACAGCTTCTACGAGCAGTACTTC.